These 20 T cell receptor beta chains originate from one sample sequenced in a study of cytomegalovirus exposure and HLA in healthy donors. PCR employed 60 Vbeta and 13 Jbeta primers. Clones were sequenced by immunoSEQ multiplex PCR, and TCRdb holds only the in-frame ones, with some missing. The table shows roughly 120,000 clones, with roughly three quarters occurring only once. Sequencing input: PBMCs. These receptor sequences come from a man aged 50 to 59 in good health and CMV-seropositive.

This clone was seen more than once but under ten times. This chain uses TRBV7-9 with TRBJ1-4; 10 nucleotides match TRBD1. V lost 5 bases, J lost 2 bases, and 5 bases stayed unmatched. The V gene's germline CDR1 is SEHNR and CDR2 FQNEAQ (reference sequence). The CDR3 is made up of 16 amino acids. CDR3 coding DNA: TGTGCCAGCAGCCTCCGACAGGGGGCGACTAATGAAAAACTGTTTTTT. Residues: CASSLRQGATNEKLFF.

The chain has TRBV28 and TRBJ1-5; D is unclear. This CDR3 has 12 amino acids. Germline loops: CDR1 MDHEN, CDR2 SYDVKM. Trimming stripped 9 bases from V and 0 bases from J, with 6 bases between. The CDR3 is CASRYSNQPQHF. The DNA of the CDR3 is TGTGCCAGTCGCTATAGCAATCAGCCCCAGCATTTT.

The V and J genes are TRBV19 and TRBJ2-3, with 9 bases identical to TRBD1. Losses at the gene ends were 6 bases for V and 4 bases for J; bases not matched to a gene: 8. The CDR3 is made up of 15 amino acids. Germline CDR1 LNHDA, CDR2 SQIVND (reference sequence). The CDR3: CASSPGDRAADTQYF. In nucleotides, the CDR3 is TGTGCCAGTAGCCCGGGGGACAGGGCTGCAGATACGCAGTATTTT.

The chain has TRBV5-4 and TRBJ2-7; 9 nucleotides agree with TRBD1. The trim removed 5 bases at V and 5 bases at J, leaving 5 bases unmatched. CDR3 size: 13 residues. Germline loops: CDR1 SGHNT, CDR2 YYREEE (reference sequence). The CDR3 bases are TGTGCCAGCAGGGGACAGGGACCCCACGAGCAGTACTTC. This gives the protein CASRGQGPHEQYF. Full variable domain (missing parts from reference TRBV5-4 and TRBJ2-7): ETGVTQSPTHLIKTRGQQVTLRCSSQSGHNTVSWYQQALGQGPQFIFQYYREEENGRGNFPPRFSGLQFPNYSSELNVNALELDDSALYLCASRGQGPHEQYFGPGTRLTVT.

J is TRBJ1-1 and V is TRBV6-6, with TRBD1 matching over 8 bases. The germline CDR1 and CDR2 sequences are MNHNY and SVGAGI (reference sequence). The CDR3 runs 15 residues. J was trimmed by 4 bases and V by 5 bases; bases with no gene match: 9. The DNA of the CDR3 is TGTGCCAGCAGTAGCCTCCCAGGGGGCATCACTGAAGCTTTCTTT. Amino acids: CASSSLPGGITEAFF.

CDR3 sequence reads: CASSRSTGGTYNEQFF. The CDR3 DNA reads TGCGCCAGCAGCCGATCGACAGGGGGGACCTACAATGAGCAGTTCTTC. This chain uses TRBV4-3 with TRBJ2-1; TRBD1 agrees at 9 bases. This CDR3 has 16 amino acids. V lost 4 bases, J lost 2 bases, and 6 bases stayed unmatched. Germline V gene sequence: CDR1 LGHNA, CDR2 YSLEER.

This clone was seen a handful of times. A junction end diverges from the germline sequence, so it may reflect a read error. This chain joins TRBV11-2 and TRBJ2-3; 7 bases map to TRBD1. Germline CDR1 is SGHAT and CDR2 is FQNNGV. This CDR3 comprises 17 residues. The CDR3 reads CASSVEQGTGYTDTQYF. In DNA form, the CDR3 reads TGTGCCAGCAGCGTAGAACAGGGGACGGGATACACAGATACGCAGTATTTT. Based on the CDR3 plus reference TRBV11-2 and TRBJ2-3, the full variable domain is EAGVAQSPRYKIIEKRQSVAFWCNPISGHATLYWYQQILGQGPKLLIQFQNNGVVDDSQLPKDRFSAERLKGVDSTLKIQPAKLEDSAVYLCASSVEQGTGYTDTQYFGPGTRLTVL.

V is TRBV7-9 and J is TRBJ2-1, with 11 bases identical to TRBD1. Germline V gene sequence: CDR1 SEHNR, CDR2 FQNEAQ (reference sequence). The CDR3 covers 15 residues. Unmatched junction bases numbered 4, after V lost 2 bases and J lost 7 bases. CDR3 region: CASSLTGQGGNEQFF. The CDR3 coding sequence is TGTGCCAGCAGCTTAACGGGACAGGGGGGGAATGAGCAGTTCTTC.

The chain recombines TRBV6-5 with TRBJ1-1, with a tentative D call TRBD1 (6 bases). The CDR3 extends over 14 amino acids. The V end was cut by 5 bases, the J end by 1 base, with 11 bases between. Germline V gene sequence: CDR1 MNHEY, CDR2 SVGAGI. The CDR3 loop is CASSLGGRNTEAFF. The CDR3, as DNA: TGTGCCAGCAGTCTAGGGGGAAGGAACACTGAAGCTTTCTTT.

This sequence joins TRBV27 and TRBJ1-1, with D perhaps matching TRBD1 (5 bases). V lost 4 bases, J lost 3 bases, and 9 bases lay in between. The CDR3 sequence is 13 residues long. Germline CDR1 and CDR2: MNHEY and SMNVEV (reference sequence). The CDR3 coding sequence is TGTGCCAGCAGTTCTACAGGAGACACTGAAGCTTTCTTT. This translates into CASSSTGDTEAFF.

This chain joins TRBV9 and TRBJ2-1; 15 nucleotides agree with TRBD2. After removal of 4 bases from V and 6 bases from J, the junction contained 5 bases not matched to a gene. CDR3 length: 16 amino acids. In germline, CDR1 is SGDLS, CDR2 YYNGEE. The CDR3 region has the DNA TGTGCCAGCAGCTTTTGGACTAGCGGGAGGGCCAATGAGCAGTTCTTC. Its translation: CASSFWTSGRANEQFF. Full variable domain (remainder filled in from reference TRBV9 and TRBJ2-1): DSGVTQTPKHLITATGQRVTLRCSPRSGDLSVYWYQQSLDQGLQFLIQYYNGEERAKGNILERFSAQQFPDLHSELNLSSLELGDSALYFCASSFWTSGRANEQFFGPGTRLTVL.

The chain has TRBV27 and TRBJ2-7, with TRBD1 matching over 10 bases. This CDR3 has 16 residues. The V gene's germline CDR1 is MNHEY and CDR2 SMNVEV (reference sequence). The V segment lost 5 bases and the J segment 0 bases; nucleotides outside the gene matches: 7. CDR3 coding DNA: TGTGCCAGCAGTCCGGGGACAGGGGCGAACTCCTACGAGCAGTACTTC. It codes for CASSPGTGANSYEQYF.

The V gene is TRBV5-1, the J gene TRBJ2-3; 7 nucleotides line up with TRBD1. Per the germline V gene, CDR1 is SGHRS and CDR2 is YFSETQ. Trimming at V came to 2 bases and at J to 2 bases, leaving 2 bases not matched to a gene. The CDR3 sequence is 14 residues long. The CDR3 DNA reads TGCGCCAGCAGCTTTACAGGGGACACAGATACGCAGTATTTT. It codes for CASSFTGDTDTQYF.

The chain links TRBV7-2 to TRBJ1-1; D is ambiguous. The V end lost 4 bases, the J end lost 1 base, and 7 bases lay between the germline ends. The CDR3 totals 13 residues. Germline CDR1 and CDR2: SGHTA and FQGNSA. The CDR3, as DNA: TGTGCCAGCAGCTCCCTCAGGAACACTGAAGCTTTCTTT. This translates into CASSSLRNTEAFF.

The chain recombines TRBV10-1 with TRBJ2-7, with D tentatively TRBD1 (7 bases). The V gene lost 5 bases and the J gene lost 4 bases, with 18 bases spanning the gap. Per germline, CDR1 WNHNN and CDR2 SYGVQD (reference sequence). The CDR3 sequence is 15 residues long. The CDR3 sequence: CASSPETGTRYEQYF. The DNA for the CDR3 is TGCGCCAGCAGTCCTGAGACAGGGACTCGGTACGAGCAGTACTTC.

The rearrangement links TRBV27 to TRBJ2-7; perhaps TRBD1 as D (8 bases). Trimming shortened V by 4 bases and J by 3 bases, and 13 bases separated the two germline ends. Germline lookup yields CDR1 MNHEY and CDR2 SMNVEV (reference sequence). The CDR3 extends over 14 amino acids. The CDR3: CASSYRGGFYEQYF. The CDR3 region has the DNA TGTGCCAGCAGTTACAGGGGGGGATTCTACGAGCAGTACTTC.

DNA for the CDR3: TGTGCCAGCAGCGCCCGTCAACGGGGGGGGAACACCGGGGAGCTGTTTTTT. It yields the protein CASSARQRGGNTGELFF. V gene TRBV11-3 combines with J gene TRBJ2-2; TRBD2 agrees at 8 bases. From germline, CDR1 is SGHNT and CDR2 YENEEA. The CDR3 is 17 residues long. Trimming took 5 bases from V and 1 from J; bases not matched to a gene: 9.

This chain links TRBV7-9 with TRBJ1-4; 7 nucleotides match TRBD1. CDR3 size: 17 residues. Trimming cost V 0 bases and J 0 bases; bases outside gene matches: 4. Per the germline V gene, CDR1 is SEHNR and CDR2 is FQNEAQ (reference sequence). Here the CDR3 reads CASSLATGLATNEKLFF. CDR3 sequence (DNA): TGTGCCAGCAGCTTAGCGACAGGGCTTGCAACTAATGAAAAACTGTTTTTT. Combining the CDR3 with reference TRBV7-9 and TRBJ1-4 gives the whole variable domain DTGVSQNPRHKITKRGQNVTFRCDPISEHNRLYWYRQTLGQGPEFLTYFQNEAQLEKSRLLSDRFSAERPKGSFSTLEIQRTEQGDSAMYLCASSLATGLATNEKLFFGSGTQLSVL.

This clone occurred a few times. V usage is TRBV18 and J usage is TRBJ1-1; D may be TRBD1 (5 bases). Trimming shortened V by 6 bases and J by 11 bases, and 19 bases separated the two germline ends. The germline CDR1 and CDR2 sequences are KGHSH and LQKENI. The CDR3 has 13 amino acids. The CDR3 nucleotides read TGTGCCAGCTCCGCGGGGCAAGACCGGGAGGCTTTCTTT. Protein: CASSAGQDREAFF.

The J gene is TRBJ2-1, the V gene TRBV4-1, with D possibly matching TRBD1 (5 bases). From germline, CDR1 is MGHRA and CDR2 YSYEKL. The CDR3 consists of 14 residues. V was clipped by 0 bases and J by 9 bases, with 12 bases between them. The CDR3 sequence: CASSQDSRESEQFF. In DNA form, the CDR3 reads TGCGCCAGCAGCCAAGACTCCAGGGAAAGTGAGCAGTTCTTC.